Shown below are 29 T cell receptor beta chains from a single sample sequenced in a study of T cells in Graves' hyperthyroidism and ophthalmopathy. From RNA transcripts, TCR beta CDR3 regions were amplified. Researchers ran a first-round RT-PCR on the TCR CDR3 using the HTBI primer set. One entry per CDR3 protein, called by TCRdb with MiXCR from the multiplex PCR reads. The table shows hundreds of thousands of distinct CDR3 sequences, with roughly 14% occurring only once. Sequencing was carried out using blood. These receptors all stem from a woman aged 25-40 years with Graves' hyperthyroidism.

This clonotype was detected many times. The CDR3 loop is CASRPFSKIPLHF. In DNA form, the CDR3 reads TGTGCCAGCAGGCCGTTTTCGAAGATTCCCCTCCACTTT. The chain combines TRBV6-1 with TRBJ1-6, with unresolved D. V shed 6 bases and J shed 13 bases, with 16 bases lying between them. Looked up from germline, CDR1 is MNHNS and CDR2 is SASEGT. CDR3 length: 13 residues.

This clonotype was seen a few times. V is TRBV30 and J is TRBJ2-3; the match to TRBD2 covers 12 bases. Trimming at V came to 4 bases and at J to 4 bases, leaving 3 bases not matched to a gene. Germline V gene sequence: CDR1 GTSNPN, CDR2 SVGIG (reference sequence). The CDR3 loop spans 14 amino acids. The DNA of the CDR3 is TGTGCCTGGACTAGCGGGAGGGCCCCAGATACGCAGTATTTT. Translating it yields CAWTSGRAPDTQYF.

With respect to this clonotype: This may be a read error: a much more frequent sequence differs by one nucleotide. This rearrangement joins TRBV12-3 or TRBV12-4 to TRBJ2-7; weak D call: TRBD1 (6 bases). The CDR3 extends over 15 amino acids. The CDR3 sequence: CASSPMGARSYEQCF. The CDR3 DNA reads TGTGCCAGCAGTCCCATGGGGGCTCGGTCCTACGAGCAGTGCTTC.

The gene calls are TRBV7-3 and TRBJ2-2; D call uncertain. Germline CDR1 reads SGHTA; CDR2 reads FQGTGA. The CDR3 has 16 amino acids. V lost 5 bases, J lost 0 bases, and 13 bases lay in between. Here the CDR3 DNA reads TGTGCCAGCAGCCCGTTCTCGGGTTCGAACACCGGGGAGCTGTTTTTT. Translation: CASSPFSGSNTGELFF.

The CDR3 bases are TGTGCCAGCCGACTAGCGGAGTTCTTC. This encodes CASRLAEFF. The rearrangement uses TRBV2 and TRBJ2-1, with 9 positions matching TRBD2. Germline V CDR1 and CDR2: SNHLY, FYNNEI. V trimming: 8 bases; J trimming: 14 bases; junction bases outside the gene matches: 1. This CDR3 is built from 9 residues.

This clonotype was counted at least ten times. This chain joins TRBV28 and TRBJ2-3; 8 positions match TRBD1. This CDR3 is 13 amino acids long. Germline loops: CDR1 MDHEN, CDR2 SYDVKM. V was pared by 2 bases and J by 10 bases, with 5 bases of the junction left unmatched. The CDR3 nucleotides read TGTGCCAGCAGTTTAGGGACAGGACCTTCGCAGTATTTT. The encoded protein is CASSLGTGPSQYF.

This clonotype was counted many times. The J gene is TRBJ1-1, the V gene TRBV29-1, with TRBD1 matching over 7 bases. From germline, CDR1 is SQVTM and CDR2 ANQGSEA. This CDR3 is built from 13 residues. V lost 6 bases, J lost 2 bases, and 6 bases stayed unmatched. CDR3 residues: CSVTEGANTEAFF. Here the CDR3 DNA reads TGCAGCGTCACCGAGGGGGCTAACACTGAAGCTTTCTTT.

The chain uses TRBV19 and TRBJ2-5; a weak D match, TRBD1 (7 bases). The CDR3 has 11 amino acids. Trimming stripped 10 bases from V and 7 bases from J, with 13 bases between. Germline V lookup: CDR1 LNHDA, CDR2 SQIVND (reference sequence). CDR3 region: CATYRGGTQYF. The CDR3 bases are TGTGCCACCTACAGGGGAGGGACCCAGTACTTC.

This clonotype was seen at least ten times. The chain employs TRBV6-1 and TRBJ1-5; 9 nucleotides match TRBD1. Germline values: CDR1 MNHNS, CDR2 SASEGT. The CDR3 length is 16 residues. V lost 6 bases and J lost 4; bases outside the gene matches: 10. The CDR3 spells CASRSPQGAGNQPQHF. For the CDR3, the DNA is TGTGCCAGCAGATCCCCACAGGGGGCAGGGAATCAGCCCCAGCATTTT.

The chain recombines TRBV29-1 with TRBJ2-1, with a possible D match to TRBD1 (6 bases). V lost 7 bases and J 6 bases, leaving 13 bases between the germline ends. There are 12 residues in the CDR3. Per germline, CDR1 SQVTM and CDR2 ANQGSEA. The CDR3 coding sequence is TGCAGCGATAACAGGGCGCCCAATGAGCAGTTCTTC. Translating it yields CSDNRAPNEQFF.

This clonotype was counted at least ten times. The rearrangement joins TRBV13 to TRBJ2-1, with 9 bases matching TRBD1. With V trimmed by 4 bases and J by 7 bases, 8 bases remained unmatched. CDR3 length equals 15 residues. Germline V CDR1 and CDR2: PRHDT, FYEKMQ (reference sequence). The CDR3 here is CASSYTGTGPNEQFF. The CDR3 region has the DNA TGTGCCAGCAGCTACACCGGGACAGGGCCTAATGAGCAGTTCTTC.

V and J are TRBV19 and TRBJ2-6, with 12 positions matching TRBD1. The ends lost 4 bases at V and 0 bases at J; junction bases unmatched: 7. The germline V gene has CDR1 LNHDA and CDR2 SQIVND (reference sequence). The CDR3 is 19 amino acids. CDR3 loop: CASSSPGQGAVSGANVLTF. The CDR3 DNA reads as TGTGCCAGTAGTAGCCCGGGACAGGGGGCGGTCTCTGGGGCCAACGTCCTGACTTTC.

This clonotype was detected ten times or more. The chain couples TRBV2 to TRBJ2-7; D is uncertain. The CDR3 consists of 13 residues. Trimming cost V 7 bases and J 6 bases, with 16 bases left between them. CDR1 and CDR2 (germline): SNHLY, FYNNEI. This CDR3 reads CASKFKGWSEQYF. As DNA, the CDR3 is TGTGCCAGCAAATTTAAGGGTTGGAGCGAGCAGTACTTC.

A note on this clonotype: It may be a read error: a sequence one base away is much more abundant. This chain joins TRBV7-3 and TRBJ2-3, with 10 bases fitting TRBD1. CDR3 length: 16 residues. The germline gives CDR1 SGHTA, CDR2 FQGTGA. V shed 5 bases, J shed 7 bases, and the junction held 12 bases outside the gene matches. Written as DNA, the CDR3 is TGTGCCAGCAGCCCCTGGACAGGGGGTAACCGGAATACGCAGTATTTT. This gives the protein CASSPWTGGNRNTQYF.

In its sample, this clonotype was seen many times. This sequence joins TRBV12-3 or TRBV12-4 and TRBJ1-6, with unresolved D. V lost 8 bases, J lost 10 bases, and 9 bases lay in between. The CDR3 runs to 11 residues. This chain's CDR3 is CASGGRSPLHF. The CDR3 coding sequence is TGTGCCAGCGGTGGCAGGTCACCCCTCCACTTT.

This clonotype was seen ten or more times. The rearrangement links TRBV28 to TRBJ1-1, with D tentatively TRBD1 (5 bases). Trimming shortened V by 6 bases and J by 1 base, and 15 bases separated the two germline ends. Germline CDR1 is MDHEN and CDR2 is SYDVKM. The CDR3 length is 15 residues. DNA of the CDR3: TGTGCCAGCAGCCCCGCGACAGCAGAGAACACTGAAGCTTTCTTT. Translating it yields CASSPATAENTEAFF. Together with reference TRBV28 and TRBJ1-1, the CDR3 gives the full variable domain: DVKVTQSSRYLVKRTGEKVFLECVQDMDHENMFWYRQDPGLGLRLIYFSYDVKMKEKGDIPEGYSVSREKKERFSLILESASTNQTSMYLCASSPATAENTEAFFGQGTRLTVV.

The chain has TRBV6-1 and TRBJ1-5; no reliable D call. With 4 bases removed from V and 2 bases from J, the gap between germline ends came to 9 bases. Germline values: CDR1 MNHNS, CDR2 SASEGT. The CDR3 is 14 residues long. Here the CDR3 DNA reads TGTGCCAGCAGTGTAGGTGATGGCAATCAGCCCCAGCATTTT. This sequence encodes CASSVGDGNQPQHF.

In its sample, this clonotype was seen many times. The chain couples TRBV28 to TRBJ1-5; D is possibly TRBD1 (5 bases). The V end lost 5 bases, the J end lost 4 bases, and 15 bases lay between the germline ends. CDR3 length: 15 amino acids. Germline V lookup: CDR1 MDHEN, CDR2 SYDVKM. CDR3 sequence (DNA): TGTGCCAGCAGTCTGAGCTTGGGGGTAAATCAGCCCCAGCATTTT. Translation gives CASSLSLGVNQPQHF.

This clonotype was counted ten times or more. CDR3 amino acids: CASSESVGGTGELFF. The CDR3 coding sequence is TGTGCCAGCAGTGAAAGTGTCGGGGGAACCGGGGAGCTGTTTTTT. The gene calls are TRBV2 and TRBJ2-2; D possibly corresponds to TRBD2 (6 bases). This CDR3 is built from 15 residues. Per the germline V gene, CDR1 is SNHLY and CDR2 is FYNNEI. Trimming took 2 bases from V and 5 from J, leaving 12 bases between them. Full variable domain (missing parts from reference TRBV2 and TRBJ2-2): EPEVTQTPSHQVTQMGQEVILRCVPISNHLYFYWYRQILGQKVEFLVSFYNNEISEKSEIFDDQFSVERPDGSNFTLKIRSTKLEDSAMYFCASSESVGGTGELFFGEGSRLTVL.

This clonotype was observed at least ten times. The rearrangement joins TRBV2 to TRBJ1-5, with a possible D match to TRBD1 (5 bases). The CDR3 covers 15 residues. Germline CDR1 is SNHLY and CDR2 is FYNNEI. V was pared by 6 bases and J by 0 bases, with 12 bases between. This chain's CDR3 is CASSEQGPSNQPQHF. In DNA, the CDR3 is TGTGCCAGCAGCGAGCAGGGACCTAGCAATCAGCCCCAGCATTTT.

This clonotype was observed many times. The rearrangement joins TRBV2 to TRBJ1-5, with 11 bases that match TRBD1. J was trimmed by 6 bases and V by 5 bases; bases with no gene match: 9. From germline, CDR1 is SNHLY and CDR2 FYNNEI. CDR3 length: 16 amino acids. As DNA, the CDR3 is TGTGCCAGCAGTCTATCCGGGACAGGGGGAGGTCAGCCCCAGCATTTT. It encodes CASSLSGTGGGQPQHF.

This clonotype was picked up a small number of times. The chain employs TRBV6-2 or TRBV6-3 and TRBJ1-6; the D is unclear. Germline CDR1 and CDR2: MNHEY and SVGEGT. The CDR3 is 11 amino acids. Trimming cost V 6 bases and J 16 bases, with 13 bases left between them. The CDR3 DNA reads TGTGCCAGCAGCCGTGACACCCGACTCCACTTT. Translation: CASSRDTRLHF.

The chain couples TRBV3-1 to TRBJ2-6; D is perhaps TRBD2 (5 bases). Trimming removed 0 bases at V and 2 bases at J, with 14 bases between. This CDR3 has 18 residues. Germline assignment: CDR1 LGHDT and CDR2 YNNKEL (reference sequence). The CDR3 region has the DNA TGTGCCAGCAGCCAAGATGGCTCAGGACTGGCTGGGGCCAACGTCCTGACTTTC. Residues: CASSQDGSGLAGANVLTF. Together with reference TRBV3-1 and TRBJ2-6, the CDR3 gives the full variable domain: DTAVSQTPKYLVTQMGNDKSIKCEQNLGHDTMYWYKQDSKKFLKIMFSYNNKELIINETVPNRFSPKSPDKAHLNLHINSLELGDSAVYFCASSQDGSGLAGANVLTFGAGSRLTVL.

There are many counts of this clonotype. The chain combines TRBV20-1 with TRBJ2-1, with TRBD2 matching over 9 bases. Trimming at V came to 6 bases and at J to 8 bases, leaving 8 bases not matched to a gene. Germline CDR1 DFQATT, CDR2 SNEGSKA (reference sequence). This CDR3 is built from 13 residues. The CDR3 DNA follows: TGCAGTGCCCTTAGCGGGGGCTCGGATGAGCAGTTCTTC. The encoded protein is CSALSGGSDEQFF.

This clonotype was seen more than once but under ten times. The rearrangement links TRBV15 to TRBJ2-5; 7 positions match TRBD2. V lost 3 bases, J lost 2 bases, and 3 bases stayed unmatched. Per the germline V gene, CDR1 is LNHNV and CDR2 is YYDKDF (reference sequence). This CDR3 is built from 14 residues. The CDR3: CATSRASGQETQYF. CDR3 DNA sequence: TGTGCCACCAGCAGGGCTAGCGGACAAGAGACCCAGTACTTC.

The sample holds many counts of this clonotype. The CDR3 sequence: CASSSRDPPSLEAFF. As DNA, the CDR3 is TGTGCCAGCAGCTCCCGGGACCCTCCGAGCCTTGAAGCTTTCTTT. The chain has TRBV7-9 and TRBJ1-1, with TRBD1 as a possible D gene (5 bases). CDR1 is SEHNR and CDR2 is FQNEAQ in the germline V gene (reference sequence). The V end lost 4 bases, the J end lost 7 bases, and 19 bases lay between the germline ends. The CDR3 length is 15 residues.

This clonotype was observed a few times. The chain couples TRBV9 to TRBJ2-7; D is possibly TRBD2 (5 bases). Looked up from germline, CDR1 is SGDLS and CDR2 is YYNGEE. Trimming took 0 bases from V and 6 from J, leaving 10 bases between them. The length of the CDR3 is 13 residues. The CDR3 bases are TGTGCCAGCAGCGTAGGGACTTCCAGCGAGCAGTACTTC. It specifies CASSVGTSSEQYF.

This clonotype was counted many times. The chain couples TRBV7-2 to TRBJ2-3, with 9 bases matching TRBD2. Trimming cost V 5 bases and J 2 bases; bases outside gene matches: 8. Germline values: CDR1 SGHTA, CDR2 FQGNSA. CDR3 size: 16 residues. DNA for the CDR3: TGTGCCAGCAGCCCTCAGCGGGGGGCGATCACAGATACGCAGTATTTT. Translation: CASSPQRGAITDTQYF. Based on the CDR3 plus reference TRBV7-2 and TRBJ2-3, the full variable domain is GAGVSQSPSNKVTEKGKDVELRCDPISGHTALYWYRQSLGQGLEFLIYFQGNSAPDKSGLPSDRFSAERTGGSVSTLTIQRTQQEDSAVYLCASSPQRGAITDTQYFGPGTRLTVL.

This clonotype showed up just once. CDR3 protein: CASSEAQGRGGEQYF. CDR3 DNA sequence: TGTGCCAGCAGTGAAGCGCAGGGAAGAGGAGGCGAGCAGTACTTC. The chain recombines TRBV6-1 with TRBJ2-7; the D call may be TRBD1 or TRBD2 (5 bases each). The V end was cut by 0 bases, the J end by 6 bases, with 15 bases between. CDR3 length: 15 residues. The germline CDR1 and CDR2 sequences are MNHNS and SASEGT.